The sequence of this TCR beta chain was determined in a study of T cell repertoires in cytomegalovirus infection. Overall study: CMV infection together with matching HLA type was indicated by public TCR beta signatures. General study points: CMV-specific TCR beta clonotypes restricted by HLA-C were the ones dominating the ex vivo response.

The CDR3 sequence is 18 residues long. The ends were cut back, 0 bases at V and 1 base at J, with 18 bases in the middle. CDR1 and CDR2 from the germline V gene are LNHNV and YYDKDF (reference sequence). TCRdb called the reads again in MiXCR, with one record for every CDR3 protein. The table lists 510,000 or so distinct CDR3 sequences, 26% of them singletons. Regarding this clonotype: Its antigen is unknown.

This TCR derives from a human donor in good health (CMV status not recorded). Some clones in this sample may be carry-over from other donors' samples. Input material: PBMCs. This chain links TRBV15 with TRBJ1-2, with D unresolved. The CDR3 DNA sequence: TGTGCCACCAGCAGAGATCGAGCGGCTCTATGGGGTAACTATGGCTACACCTTC. This codes for CATSRDRAALWGNYGYTF.